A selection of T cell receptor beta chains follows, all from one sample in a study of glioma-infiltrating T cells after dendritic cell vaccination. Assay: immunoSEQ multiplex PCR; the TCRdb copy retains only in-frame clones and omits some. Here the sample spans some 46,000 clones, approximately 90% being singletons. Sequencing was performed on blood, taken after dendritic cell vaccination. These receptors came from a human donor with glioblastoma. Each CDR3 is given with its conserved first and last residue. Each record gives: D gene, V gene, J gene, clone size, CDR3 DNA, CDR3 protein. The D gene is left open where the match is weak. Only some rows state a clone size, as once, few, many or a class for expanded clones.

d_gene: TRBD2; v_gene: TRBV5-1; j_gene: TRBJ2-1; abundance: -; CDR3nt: TGCGCCAGCAGCTTAGAAGCGGGACCAAGCACCTCCTACAATGAGCAGTTCTTC; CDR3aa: CASSLEAGPSTSYNEQFF
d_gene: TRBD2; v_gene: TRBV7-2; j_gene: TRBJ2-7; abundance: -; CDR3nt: TGTGCCAGCAGCTCAAGACTAGCGGGTGGGTACGAGCAGTACTTC; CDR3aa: CASSSRLAGGYEQYF
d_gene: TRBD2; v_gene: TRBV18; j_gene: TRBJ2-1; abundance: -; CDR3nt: TGTGCCAGCTCCGGACTAGCGGGAGGGATGGATGAGCAGTTCTTC; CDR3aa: CASSGLAGGMDEQFF
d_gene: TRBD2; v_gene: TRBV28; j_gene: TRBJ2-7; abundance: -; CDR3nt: TGTGCCAGCAGGGAGCAGGGAGGGAATTACGAGCAGTACTTC; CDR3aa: CASREQGGNYEQYF
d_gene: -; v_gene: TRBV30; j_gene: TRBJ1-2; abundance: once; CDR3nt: TGTGCCTGGAGTGAACACGACATTGGCTACACCTTC; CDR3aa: CAWSEHDIGYTF
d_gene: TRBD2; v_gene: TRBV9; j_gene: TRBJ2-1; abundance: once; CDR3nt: TGTGCCAGCAGCACCCCTAAGGGACAGACTAGCGGGAAATCGAGTGAGCAGTTCTTC; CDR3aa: CASSTPKGQTSGKSSEQFF
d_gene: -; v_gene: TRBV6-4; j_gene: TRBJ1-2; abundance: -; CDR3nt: TGTGCCAGCAGTGACACCGGGGAGAGCTATGGCTACACCTTC; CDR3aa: CASSDTGESYGYTF
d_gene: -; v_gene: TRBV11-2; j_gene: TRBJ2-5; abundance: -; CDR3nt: TGTGCCAGCAGCTCGGGTAGTTTCTCTCAGACCCAGTACTTC; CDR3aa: CASSSGSFSQTQYF
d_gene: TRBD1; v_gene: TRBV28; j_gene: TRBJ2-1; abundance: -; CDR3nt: TGTGCCAGCAGCCCTGGACAGGGTAGGAATGAGCAGTTCTTC; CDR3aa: CASSPGQGRNEQFF
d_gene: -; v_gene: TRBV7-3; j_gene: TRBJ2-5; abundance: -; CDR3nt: TGTGCCAGCAGCTTAGGAGTAGTGGTTGAGACCCAGTACTTC; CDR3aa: CASSLGVVVETQYF
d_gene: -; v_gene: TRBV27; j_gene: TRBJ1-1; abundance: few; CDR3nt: TGTGCCATCGGGAACCGATCGAACACTGAAGCTTTCTTT; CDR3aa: CAIGNRSNTEAFF
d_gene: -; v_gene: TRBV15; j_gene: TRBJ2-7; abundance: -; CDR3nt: TGTGCCACCAGCAGAGCTGGGAGGCCCCACGAGCAGTACTTC; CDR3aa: CATSRAGRPHEQYF
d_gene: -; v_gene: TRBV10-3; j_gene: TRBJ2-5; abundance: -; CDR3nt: TGTGCCATCAGCTCGGCTAGCTTTATTGGAGAGACCCAGTACTTC; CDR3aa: CAISSASFIGETQYF
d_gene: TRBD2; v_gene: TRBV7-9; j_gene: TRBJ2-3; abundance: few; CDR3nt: TGTGCCAGCAGCTTCAGCTACGGACTAGCGGGAGCCTCAGATACGCAGTATTTT; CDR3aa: CASSFSYGLAGASDTQYF
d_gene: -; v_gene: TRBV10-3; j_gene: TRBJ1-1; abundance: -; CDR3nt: TGTGCCATCAGTGACTCGCTTGGCCCTGAAGCTTTCTTT; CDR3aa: CAISDSLGPEAFF
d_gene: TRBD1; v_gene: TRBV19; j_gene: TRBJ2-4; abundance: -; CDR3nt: TGTGCCAGTAGTATCGACAGGGGAGGCACGGCCAAAAACATTCAGTACTTC; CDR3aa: CASSIDRGGTAKNIQYF
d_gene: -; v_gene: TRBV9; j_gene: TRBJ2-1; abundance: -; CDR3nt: TGTGCCAGCGCCAGGGGCGGGAGAAACCCCTACAATGAGCAGTTCTTC; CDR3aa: CASARGGRNPYNEQFF
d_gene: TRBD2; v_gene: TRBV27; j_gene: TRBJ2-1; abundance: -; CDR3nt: TGTGCCAGCAGTTTCCCCGGGACTAGCGTGAATGAGCAGTTCTTC; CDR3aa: CASSFPGTSVNEQFF
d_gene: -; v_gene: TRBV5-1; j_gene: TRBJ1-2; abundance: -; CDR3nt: TGCGCCAGCAGCCGGGGGGACGAAGCTAACTATGGCTACACCTTC; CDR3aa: CASSRGDEANYGYTF
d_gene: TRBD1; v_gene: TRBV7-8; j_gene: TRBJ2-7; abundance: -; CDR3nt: TGTGCCAGCAGCTTAGGGACAGGGTACTACGAGCAGTACTTC; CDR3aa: CASSLGTGYYEQYF
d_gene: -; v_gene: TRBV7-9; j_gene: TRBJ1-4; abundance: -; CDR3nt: TGTGCCAGCAGCTTAACCGGCGGGGTACTTGAAAAACTGTTTTTT; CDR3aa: CASSLTGGVLEKLFF
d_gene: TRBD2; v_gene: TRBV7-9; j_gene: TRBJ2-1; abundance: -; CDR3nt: TGTGCCAGCAGCTTAGGAATTAGCGGGAGGGTTGGTTCCTACAATGAGCAGTTCTTC; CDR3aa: CASSLGISGRVGSYNEQFF
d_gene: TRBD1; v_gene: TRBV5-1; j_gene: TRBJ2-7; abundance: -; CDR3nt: TGCGCCAGCAGCGACGGACAGGCGAGCTCCTACGAGCAGTACTTC; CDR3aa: CASSDGQASSYEQYF
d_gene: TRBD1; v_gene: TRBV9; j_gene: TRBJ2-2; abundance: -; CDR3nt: TGTGCCAGCAGCTATAATAACGACAGGGCCACCGGGGAGCTGTTTTTT; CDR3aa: CASSYNNDRATGELFF
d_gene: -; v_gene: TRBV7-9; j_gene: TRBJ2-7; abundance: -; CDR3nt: TGTGCCAGCAGCGTCACTAGGGTCGAGCAGTACTTC; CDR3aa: CASSVTRVEQYF
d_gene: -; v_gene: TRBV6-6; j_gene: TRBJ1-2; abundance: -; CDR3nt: TGTGCCCCGAATCATTACCAGATCTATGGCTACACCTTC; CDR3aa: CAPNHYQIYGYTF
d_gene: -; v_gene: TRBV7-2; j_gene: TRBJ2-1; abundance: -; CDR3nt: TGTGCCAGCAGCCACCTCGGGGAGTCGATAGGTGAGCAGTTCTTC; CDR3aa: CASSHLGESIGEQFF
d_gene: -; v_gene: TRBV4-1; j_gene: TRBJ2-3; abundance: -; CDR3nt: TGCGCCAGCAGCCAAAGCGCTTCTAGAGGCACAGATACGCAGTATTTT; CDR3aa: CASSQSASRGTDTQYF
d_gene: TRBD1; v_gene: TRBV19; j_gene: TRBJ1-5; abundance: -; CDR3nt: TGTGCCAGTAGGGGACAGGGAAATCAGCCCCAGCATTTT; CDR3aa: CASRGQGNQPQHF
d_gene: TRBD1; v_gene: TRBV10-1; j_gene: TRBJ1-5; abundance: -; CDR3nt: TGCGCCAGCAGTGAAACAGGGGACCCTGACAAGGACCAGCATTTT; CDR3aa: CASSETGDPDKDQHF
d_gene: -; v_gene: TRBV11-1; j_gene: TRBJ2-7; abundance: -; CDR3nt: TGTGCCAGCAGCCCACTAGCTGGGTACGAGCAGTACTTC; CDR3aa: CASSPLAGYEQYF
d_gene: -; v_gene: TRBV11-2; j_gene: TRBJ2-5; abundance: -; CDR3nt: TGTGCCAGCAGCACAAGAGAGACCCAGTACTTC; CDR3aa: CASSTRETQYF
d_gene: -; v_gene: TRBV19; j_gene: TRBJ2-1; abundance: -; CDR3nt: TGTGCCACCTCAGGGAGGAATGAGCAGTTCTTC; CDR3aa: CATSGRNEQFF
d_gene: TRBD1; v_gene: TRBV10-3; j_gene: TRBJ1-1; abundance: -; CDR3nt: TGTGCCAGCTTAGGGACAGGAAAGATGACTGAAGCTTTCTTT; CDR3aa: CASLGTGKMTEAFF
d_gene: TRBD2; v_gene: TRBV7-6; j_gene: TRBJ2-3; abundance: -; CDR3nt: TGTGCCAGCAGCTTAGCGGGGGAGGGGCCTAGCGTCGGCACAGATACGCAGTATTTT; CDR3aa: CASSLAGEGPSVGTDTQYF
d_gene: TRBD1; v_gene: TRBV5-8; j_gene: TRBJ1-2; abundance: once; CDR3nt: TGTGCCAGCAGCCCGGGACAGGGGGCACGGGTTAACTATGGCTACACCTTC; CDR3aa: CASSPGQGARVNYGYTF
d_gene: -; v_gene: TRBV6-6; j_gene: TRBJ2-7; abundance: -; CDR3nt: TGTGCCAGCAGTTACTTGGGCCTTCCCGAGCAGTACTTC; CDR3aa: CASSYLGLPEQYF
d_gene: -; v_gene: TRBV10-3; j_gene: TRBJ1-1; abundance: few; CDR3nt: TGTGCCATCAGTACGGGGGACACTGAAGCTTTCTTT; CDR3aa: CAISTGDTEAFF
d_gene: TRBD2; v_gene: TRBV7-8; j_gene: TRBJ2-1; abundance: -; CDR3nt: TGTGCCAGCAGCCGACGGGGGGAGTTGGTGAATGAGCAGTTCTTC; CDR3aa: CASSRRGELVNEQFF
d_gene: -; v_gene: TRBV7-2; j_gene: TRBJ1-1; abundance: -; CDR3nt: TGTGCCAGCAGCTTAGGCCACCGGGGGAACACTGAAGCTTTCTTT; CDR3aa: CASSLGHRGNTEAFF
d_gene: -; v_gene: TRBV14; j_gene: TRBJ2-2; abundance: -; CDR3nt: TGTGCCAGCAGCCGCGGTCTCACCTACACCGGGGAGCTGTTTTTT; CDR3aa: CASSRGLTYTGELFF
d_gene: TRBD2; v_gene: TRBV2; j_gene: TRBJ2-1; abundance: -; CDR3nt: TGTGCCAGCAGTGAGGGCAGCGGGAGGCATGGTGAGCAGTTCTTC; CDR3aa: CASSEGSGRHGEQFF
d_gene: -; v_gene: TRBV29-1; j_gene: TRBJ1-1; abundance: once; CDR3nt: TGCAGCGTTGAGGGTGGACAGAACACTGAAGCTTTCTTT; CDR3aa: CSVEGGQNTEAFF
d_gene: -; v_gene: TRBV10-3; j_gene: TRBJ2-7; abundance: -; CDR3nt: TGTGCCATCGGACTAACCCCCTACGAGCAGTACTTC; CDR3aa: CAIGLTPYEQYF
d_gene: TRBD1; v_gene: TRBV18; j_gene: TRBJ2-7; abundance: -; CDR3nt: TGTGCCAGCTCACCAACGGGACAGGGGGGCTACGAGCAGTACTTC; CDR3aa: CASSPTGQGGYEQYF
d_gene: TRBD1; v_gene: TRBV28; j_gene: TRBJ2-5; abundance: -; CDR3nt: TGTGCCAGCGCCCGGGACAGGGTACTCTTTCAGGAGACCCAGTACTTC; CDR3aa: CASARDRVLFQETQYF
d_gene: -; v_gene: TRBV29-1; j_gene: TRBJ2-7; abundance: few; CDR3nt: TGCAGCGTCGCCCAAAGGGGCGAGCAGTACTTC; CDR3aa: CSVAQRGEQYF
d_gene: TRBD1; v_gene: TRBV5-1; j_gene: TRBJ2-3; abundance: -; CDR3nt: TGCGCCAGCAGCTTGCCGACCCCGGGACAGGGAACGCAGTATTTT; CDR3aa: CASSLPTPGQGTQYF
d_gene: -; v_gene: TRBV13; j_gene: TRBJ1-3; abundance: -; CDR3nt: TGTGCCAGCAGCCCCCGACAGGCTGGAAACACCATATATTTT; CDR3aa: CASSPRQAGNTIYF
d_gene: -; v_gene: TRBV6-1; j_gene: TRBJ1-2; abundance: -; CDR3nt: TGTGCCAGCAGTGAAAGTGGGAGCGCTCGGTATGGCTACACCTTC; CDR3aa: CASSESGSARYGYTF
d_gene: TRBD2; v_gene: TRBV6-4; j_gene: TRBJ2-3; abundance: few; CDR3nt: TGTGCCAGCAGTGAGTGGGGAGGGAGCACAGATACGCAGTATTTT; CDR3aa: CASSEWGGSTDTQYF
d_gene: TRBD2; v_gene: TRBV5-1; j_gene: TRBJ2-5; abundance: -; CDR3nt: TGCGCCAGCAGCTTGGGGGTAGCGGGAGACCAACAAGAGACCCAGTACTTC; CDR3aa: CASSLGVAGDQQETQYF